The present entry profiles one T cell receptor (beta chain) with its context. This clone came up a few times. This clone's antigen is unknown. Base qualities are missing; no much larger clone stands one base away. The cohort comprised under 700 healthy bone marrow donors. At the time of sampling, every cohort member was nominally healthy, though immune exposures that went unrecorded were likely present. The donor was CMV seropositive and was included in the group of almost 300 seropositive cohort members. A peripheral blood sample was provided by each donor, and peripheral blood mononuclear cells were used for TCR beta sequencing. Genomic DNA was extracted from the blood cell samples with the Qiagen DNeasy Blood Extraction Kit. This record comes from a study of cytomegalovirus exposure and HLA in healthy donors (dated 2017 in TCRdb). Background on the whole study: An earlier analysis of some 600 of the donors reported 276 Gb of sequence data and around 110 million unique TCR beta sequences obtained from 150 million to 200 million T cells. An early release covering about 600 HLA-typed donors comprised about 310 gigabases of sequencing data and approximately 85 million unique TCR sequences. Among the roughly 400 genotyped donors, around 81% belonged to the genetic ancestry cluster associated with self-reported Caucasian donors. The study aimed to test whether signatures of past pathogen exposure could be identified by cataloging public T cell receptors. Using immunosequencing, the study profiled T cell repertoires from fewer than 850 subjects and related those repertoires to cytomegalovirus serostatus. Along with the approximately 650-subject first cohort, a separate validation cohort of around 120 different subjects was used. High-throughput TCR immunosequencing, statistical association of individual TCRs with disease status, and machine learning were combined to predict cytomegalovirus infection status. In a later analysis, previously published TCR beta repertoires from several hundred donors were re-analyzed and high-resolution HLA genotyping was added so that TCR occurrence patterns could be studied. In the later analysis, no new phenotypic data were used to find candidate immune exposures; instead, reliance was placed on TCR beta sequences and their occurrence across donors. In an earlier analysis of roughly 600 of the donors, high-throughput TCR beta sequencing was used to judge whether each TCR beta V gene segment behaved as functional or pseudogenic. Donor age, sex, ethnicity and CMV serostatus were compiled together with the repertoire data. A later genetic analysis took genome-wide SNP genotypes for about three fifths of the roughly 670 donors and used that subset as a discovery cohort. All discovery cohort repertoires had been generated using a single sequencing platform. Class I and class II HLA loci were covered by the typing at four-digit resolution. The number of donors typed differed by locus, with roughly 629-640 for A, B, C, DRB1 and DQB1, approximately 500 for DQA1, over 600 for DPA1, and about 450 for DPB1. Because of strong linkage in the cohort, roughly five DR-DQ haplotypes were treated as single units for association and clustering. Among 300 to 450 genotyped donors of the cohort, an average of roughly 240,000 unique TCR beta nucleotide sequences were sequenced per donor, roughly 18% of them non-productive.

The study at large found these results: Because HLA typing was unavailable for some donors at each locus, only the typed subset was used in association tests. A further reported finding was that TCR beta sequences accurately predicted the HLA-A and HLA-B alleles for most subjects in the first cohort. Compared with the roughly 670-donor mean, donors in an Asian-associated ancestry cluster had fewer N-insertions in productive TCRs, according to a later genetic analysis. Most TCR sequences were observed very rarely across donors, whereas some public TCRs were present in many individuals. For the cohort, immune exposure information was limited to CMV serostatus. Presence/absence analyses assumed roughly uniform sequencing depth across donors, an assumption that may not hold. Specific HLA alleles were associated with 15,000 to 20,000 TCR beta sequences at a false discovery rate of 0.05 in a later analysis. In a later analysis, TCR association rates were found to vary across HLA loci, with the most associated TCRs seen for DRB1 alleles and the fewest for HLA-C alleles. Linkage disequilibrium might explain the correlated functional status among segregating V segments, but an unknown experimental factor could not be ruled out. An association between a missense DCLRE1C variant and V-gene and J-gene trimming of TCR beta chains was found in a later genetic analysis and replicated in an independent cohort. The authors suggested that the approach could potentially be extended to other disease states and immunological phenotypes. Only TCR beta chains were sequenced in this cohort, and the absence of alpha or paired-chain data limited detectable features. In an earlier analysis of fewer than 750 of the donors, most TCR beta V segments were observed in productive rearrangements about 90% or about 30% of the time, broadly matching IMGT annotations. In both the original and validation cohorts, the classifier was reported to diagnose cytomegalovirus status with high specificity and sensitivity. The study listed approximately 150 TCR beta chains as associated with cytomegalovirus. In a later analysis, several top co-occurrence clusters were reported to appear linked to parvovirus B19, influenza, CMV and Epstein-Barr virus. Most CMV-associated TCR beta chains appeared to be HLA-restricted in a later analysis, and the HLA associations seemed to be driven largely by CMV exposure. Approximately 16 rarely observed V segments, including chromosome 9 orphons, were excluded from the earlier analysis of approximately 500 of the donors because counts were too low. A later analysis found that HLA-associated TCR beta chains were more clonally expanded and had lower generation probabilities than equally common non-associated chains. A few of the identified cytomegalovirus-associated TCR beta chains were confirmed in vitro to be specific for cytomegalovirus antigens. When HLA alleles, especially DR and DQ, strongly co-occurred, attributing TCR associations to individual alleles was difficult. A cluster of highly shared sequence variants was judged likely to be a technical artifact of the sequencing pipeline.

The library was obtained by the immunoSEQ multiplex PCR assay. The multiplex PCR relied on a mix of 60 forward primers for TCR Vbeta segments and 13 reverse primers for TCR Jbeta segments. The CDR3 region of rearranged TCR beta genes was amplified from genomic DNA with a multiplex PCR assay. The Illumina HiSeq System was used to sequence the amplified TCR beta libraries as 87-base-pair reads. The study's own analysis went as follows. In a later analysis, tens of millions of unique TCR beta chains were counted across the approximately 640 repertoires, and around 11 million of these chains were shared by at least two donors. A nearest-neighbor algorithm error-corrected the raw reads and collapsed the reads into unique sequences, merging closely related sequences to remove PCR and sequencing errors. Alignment of CDR3 sequences to IMGT reference sequences was used to assign V, D and J gene segments. For a sequence to be retained, a match of at least six nucleotides was required to both a V gene segment and a J gene segment. Rearrangements were classified as productive when the CDR3 lacked stop codons and remained in frame with V and J, and all other rearrangements were classified as non-productive. Following IMGT convention, CDR3 was defined as the stretch from the second conserved V-encoded cysteine up to the conserved J-encoded phenylalanine. Sequences without an unambiguous match to a single V gene segment were excluded from the earlier analysis of about 640 of the donors. An earlier analysis of 587 of the donors classified V segments as functional when productive rearrangements were above 56.7% and as segregating when the standard deviation between donors was above 5%. A statistical classification framework was developed to diagnose cytomegalovirus status using the catalog of TCR beta chain sequences. In a later analysis, TCR nucleotide sequences were compared against IMGT/GENE-DB human TR gene sequences so that V and J genes could be assigned. In a later analysis, CDR3 sequences and most-parsimonious VDJ recombination scenarios were assigned using the TCRdist pipeline. In a later analysis, each TCR beta chain was defined by its CDR3 amino acid sequence together with its V-gene family, and reads without a unique V-gene family were excluded. A later analysis removed several hundred highly shared, low-generation-probability nucleotide sequences to deal with suspected cross-contamination and a sequencing artifact. For each public chain, a later analysis derived a clonal expansion index from normalized ranks of inferred template counts within each repertoire. Generation probabilities in a later analysis came from a VDJ recombination model fitted to out-of-frame rearrangements, and those results were checked against IGoR. In a later analysis, hypergeometric tests were used to score TCR-TCR, TCR-HLA and TCR-CMV co-occurrence, with a repertoire-size bias correction applied to TCR pairs. In a later analysis, false discovery rates were estimated by permuting HLA or CMV assignments 20 times. In a later analysis, co-occurring TCRs were grouped using DBSCAN, with TCRdist sequence similarity added in when clustering inside HLA-allele-positive subsets. Co-occurrence clustering excluded repertoires with fewer than 30,000 or more than 120,000 public chains, plus five with anomalous nucleotide sharing. TCRdb retrieved this table from immuneACCESS and kept in-frame rearrangements only. Not all clones are present; in checked studies, unresolved V genes account for under half, and no reason is known for the remainder. That table gives V, J and clone size, and the DNA gave D and trimming. The sample table records around 80,000 clones; under 65% of these occur just once. The ten largest clones take up 4% to 4.5% of the sample.

This TCR came from a male donor in good health and CMV-seropositive. The sample taken for sequencing was PBMCs.

The CDR3 protein sequence reads: CASSLFSPYNYGYTF. The DNA reads as follows: TGTGCCAGCAGTTTATTCTCCCCTTATAACTATGGCTACACCTTC. The rearranged chain carries TRBV28 and TRBJ1-2, with the D gene uncertain. Reading the germline V gene gives CDR1 MDHEN and CDR2 SYDVKM. The CDR3 runs 15 residues from the cysteine to the phenylalanine. The entry retains the CDR3 DNA only, 45 bases that are in frame from base 1. The germline ends are 10 bases apart after V is trimmed by 1 base and J by 1 base.